This is a list of T cell receptor beta chains from one sample in a study of T-cell memory formation after mild COVID-19. TCRdb re-called the 5' RACE reads through MiXCR, storing one row per CDR3 protein. The repertoire holds fewer than 250,000 distinct CDR3 sequences, around 27% seen once, with more than 9.5% in the top ten. The source material was PBMCs or a T cell subset sorted from them (not recorded which). The source is an adult woman who had mild COVID-19 (a few samples of this study predate the infection). Cell type and time point are not known. CDR3s include the opening cysteine and the closing phenylalanine or tryptophan. The D gene is left open where the match is weak. Size tells how often a clone was seen (once, few, many) or the class of an expanded clone, and some rows leave it out.

TGCAGTGCTCCGAGCCACTGGGGGAGAGAGACCCAGTACTTC	CSAPSHWGRETQYF	TRBJ2-5	-	-	TRBV20-1
TGTGCCAGCAGCCGGGACAGGGATAATGAAAAACTGTTTTTT	CASSRDRDNEKLFF	TRBJ1-4	TRBD1	few	TRBV7-9
TGTGCCAGCAGCACCGGGACAGGGGAAGTGTATCAGCCCCAGCATTTT	CASSTGTGEVYQPQHF	TRBJ1-5	TRBD1	few	TRBV7-9
TGTGCCAGTAGTGTTCCGGGGGATACGCAGTATTTT	CASSVPGDTQYF	TRBJ2-3	-	-	TRBV19
TGTGCCAGTAGTATTGGACAGGGGGTCCTAGCGGGCACCCAAGAGACCCAGTACTTC	CASSIGQGVLAGTQETQYF	TRBJ2-5	TRBD1	few	TRBV19
TGTGCCACCTCCCCGGCTCGACCAGAGACAGATACGCAGTATTTT	CATSPARPETDTQYF	TRBJ2-3	-	few	TRBV24-1
TGTGCCAGCAGTTACTCTCTGCGTGGGGCCCCCTACGAGCAGTACTTC	CASSYSLRGAPYEQYF	TRBJ2-7	-	-	TRBV6-2/TRBV6-3
TGCGCCAGCAGCACCGGACACCCTCGACAGCCCCAGCATTTT	CASSTGHPRQPQHF	TRBJ1-5	-	few	TRBV5-1
TGTGCCAGCAATTGGGACTCGAACACCGGGGAGCTGTTTTTT	CASNWDSNTGELFF	TRBJ2-2	-	few	TRBV7-2
TGCGCCAGCAGCTTGGTAGGTGGAGGGGGTGAGCAGTTCTTC	CASSLVGGGGEQFF	TRBJ2-1	-	few	TRBV5-1
TGCAGTGCTAGCGGGCAGTTCAGCGGGAGTGGGGTCGGGGAGCTGTTTTTT	CSASGQFSGSGVGELFF	TRBJ2-2	TRBD2	-	TRBV20-1
TGTGCCAGCAGTCTGGGAGTAGCGGGACAGGAGCAGTACTTC	CASSLGVAGQEQYF	TRBJ2-7	-	few	TRBV12-3/TRBV12-4
TGCAGTGCTAAGGCGGGACAGGGGTCTCAGAATGAGCAGTTCTTC	CSAKAGQGSQNEQFF	TRBJ2-1	TRBD1	many	TRBV20-1
TGCGCCAGCAGTCCCGGGGACAACTTCGCCGGGGAGCTGTTTTTT	CASSPGDNFAGELFF	TRBJ2-2	-	many	TRBV5-1
TGTGCCAGCAGGCTAGGCGAGCAGTACTTC	CASRLGEQYF	TRBJ2-7	-	-	TRBV2
TGTGCCAGCTCACCCGGAAACTACAATGAGCAGTTCTTC	CASSPGNYNEQFF	TRBJ2-1	-	-	TRBV18